The T cell receptor (beta chain) under discussion was sequenced for a study of radiation and T cells in renal cell carcinoma. Repertoires were generated with immunoSEQ multiplex PCR, while TCRdb's copy carries only in-frame clones and drops some. In the table there are approximately 29,000 clones, more than 65% of which are singletons. This CDR3 contains 15 residues. V was clipped by 2 bases and J by 0 bases, with 9 bases between them. Germline V gene lookup returns CDR1 SGHKS and CDR2 YYEKEE (reference sequence). Time point denoted: blood 4 weeks post-SBRT, at nephrectomy. As to treatment: 15 Gy SBRT to primary tumor, nephrectomy 4 weeks later. Nephrectomy followed 15 Gy stereotactic body radiation by 4 weeks.

Here the sequenced sample was blood, taken from a patient whose treatment included radiotherapy and nephrectomy. This TCR was recovered from a man aged 55 to 70 with renal cell carcinoma. This chain joins TRBV5-5 and TRBJ1-3, with D hard to call. The DNA for the CDR3 is TGTGCCAGCAGCTTTTACGCGAGCTCTGGAAACACCATATATTTT. It codes for CASSFYASSGNTIYF.